These 21 T cell receptor beta chains share one sample of origin, sequenced in a study of blood T cell repertoires in COVID-19. Assay: immunoSEQ multiplex PCR; the TCRdb copy retains only in-frame clones and omits some. The sample consists of roughly 48,000 clones, 65% to 80% of them appearing once. The specimen sequenced was peripheral blood. The receptors shown here come from a human donor with active or convalescent COVID-19. The donor label of this sample is uncertain.

This chain uses TRBV19 with TRBJ2-7, with TRBD1 as a possible D gene (6 bases). The CDR3 sequence is 14 residues long. Deletions cut 4 bases from V and 2 bases from J, with 12 bases between. CDR1 and CDR2 from the germline V gene are LNHDA and SQIVND (reference sequence). The chain's CDR3 is CASSRDTSPYEQYF. The CDR3 DNA reads as TGTGCCAGTAGTAGGGACACGTCACCCTACGAGCAGTACTTC. The whole variable domain, filled in from reference TRBV19 and TRBJ2-7, reads DGGITQSPKYLFRKEGQNVTLSCEQNLNHDAMYWYRQDPGQGLRLIYYSQIVNDFQKGDIAEGYSVSREKKESFPLTVTSAQKNPTAFYLCASSRDTSPYEQYFGPGTRLTVT.

This chain links TRBV6-2 or TRBV6-3 with TRBJ2-7; D may be TRBD1 (5 bases). CDR1 is MNHEY and CDR2 is SVGEGT in the germline V gene. Between the trimmed V and J ends, which lost 2 bases and 7 bases, there was a span of 6 bases. This CDR3 has 11 amino acids. This chain's CDR3 is CASSYGQEQYF. CDR3 coding DNA: TGTGCCAGCAGTTACGGACAAGAGCAGTACTTC.

This clone was detected once. The V gene is TRBV3-1 (or the pseudogene TRBV3-2), the J gene TRBJ2-3; the match to TRBD1 covers 7 bases. Germline V gene data show CDR1 as LGHDT and CDR2 as YNNKEL (reference sequence). The CDR3 consists of 14 residues. V gave up 4 bases and J gave up 6 bases; unmatched junction bases: 7. CDR3 bases: TGTGCCAGCAGCCCGGACAGGCTCTGGGATACGCAGTATTTT. It is translated as CASSPDRLWDTQYF.

This clone was detected only a few times. Here the CDR3 DNA reads TGTGCCATCACCGAGGATGGCAGGGTCGGAAACACCATATATTTT. Amino acids: CAITEDGRVGNTIYF. The V gene is TRBV10-3, the J gene TRBJ1-3, with D perhaps TRBD1 (5 bases). The CDR3 sequence is 15 residues long. The V gene lost 7 bases and the J gene lost 4 bases, with 17 bases spanning the gap. Germline CDR1 is ENHRY and CDR2 is SYGVKD.

This clone was seen only once. One end of the junction does not line up with germline, which may come from a read error. The rearrangement joins TRBV7-7 to TRBJ1-5; D remains unclear. Germline lookup yields CDR1 SSHAT and CDR2 FNYEAQ (reference sequence). The CDR3 runs to 14 residues. CDR3 in amino acids: CASTTSGSNQPQHF. DNA for the CDR3: TGTGCTAGCACCACTTCCGGGAGCAATCAGCCCCAGCATTTT.

V is TRBV6-5 and J is TRBJ1-2, with 11 bases that match TRBD1. There are 14 residues in the CDR3. The germline gives CDR1 MNHEY, CDR2 SVGAGI. The V segment lost 5 bases and the J segment 4 bases; nucleotides outside the gene matches: 3. CDR3 nucleotide sequence: TGTGCCAGCAGTATCGGACAGGGGGCCTATGGCTACACCTTC. This sequence encodes CASSIGQGAYGYTF.

The chain combines TRBV4-3 with TRBJ2-2; 13 nucleotides agree with TRBD2. The CDR3 runs 17 residues. Germline-derived CDR1 and CDR2 are LGHNA and YSLEER. The ends lost 5 bases at V and 6 bases at J; junction bases unmatched: 9. As DNA, the CDR3 is TGCGCCAGCAGCGAAGGACTAGCGGGAGTACGAGCCGGGGAGCTGTTTTTT. This encodes CASSEGLAGVRAGELFF.

A few counts support this clone. The chain recombines TRBV6-5 with TRBJ1-6, with TRBD1 identical over 8 bases. The CDR3 has 14 amino acids. CDR1 and CDR2 from the germline V gene are MNHEY and SVGAGI. V lost 7 bases, J lost 10 bases, and 9 bases stayed unmatched. In nucleotides, the CDR3 is TGTGCCAGCACGAGGGACAGGTCCGGCTCACCCCTCCACTTT. Protein sequence: CASTRDRSGSPLHF.

The genes are TRBV12-3 or TRBV12-4 and TRBJ1-5, with D tentatively TRBD1 (5 bases). The CDR3 loop spans 12 amino acids. Trimming pared 6 bases from V and 7 bases from J, leaving 10 bases between. Here the CDR3 reads CASSIGAQPQHF. For the CDR3, the DNA is TGTGCCAGCAGCATAGGGGCGCAGCCCCAGCATTTT.

In the case of this clone: Distinct nucleotide sequences in the sample also encode this CDR3. This chain uses TRBV7-2 with TRBJ2-5; 9 nucleotides line up with TRBD1. Germline CDR1 and CDR2: SGHTA and FQGNSA. This CDR3 is 14 amino acids long. V was clipped by 4 bases and J by 5 bases; unmatched bases: 5. The CDR3 loop is CASSSRTGEETQYF. The CDR3 DNA sequence: TGTGCCAGCAGCTCCCGGACAGGGGAGGAGACCCAGTACTTC.

The chain carries TRBV7-3 and TRBJ1-1; 8 bases match TRBD1. This CDR3 spans 15 amino acids. Germline V gene data show CDR1 as SGHTA and CDR2 as FQGTGA. The junction had 6 bases not matched to a gene; V was cut back by 5 bases and J by 1 base. CDR3 region: CASSPDRGANTEAFF. CDR3 nucleotide sequence: TGTGCCAGCAGCCCCGACAGGGGCGCGAACACTGAAGCTTTCTTT.

The V and J genes are TRBV5-1 and TRBJ2-7, with 8 positions matching TRBD1. V shed 2 bases and J 4 bases; nucleotides not matched to a gene: 8. The germline gives CDR1 SGHRS, CDR2 YFSETQ. CDR3 length: 15 amino acids. The CDR3 nucleotides read TGCGCCAGCAGCTTCACGACAGGGGTATCTTACGAGCAGTACTTC. This encodes CASSFTTGVSYEQYF.

The chain is built from TRBV7-2 and TRBJ2-2; the match to TRBD1 covers 9 bases. CDR1 is SGHTA and CDR2 is FQGNSA in the germline V gene. The junction had 15 bases not matched to a gene; V was cut back by 3 bases and J by 7 bases. The CDR3 runs 18 residues. The CDR3 spells CASSFSLMGGDRVGELFF. CDR3 sequence (DNA): TGTGCCAGCAGCTTTTCGTTAATGGGAGGGGACAGGGTCGGGGAGCTGTTTTTT.

The CDR3 DNA is TGCAGCGTTGTCGGGAGGGCCGAGGGCCATCAGTTCTTC. Protein product: CSVVGRAEGHQFF. This chain uses TRBV29-1 with TRBJ2-1, with 8 bases lining up with TRBD2. The V gene end was trimmed by 4 bases and the J gene end by 13 bases; junction bases not matched to a gene: 12. Germline-derived CDR1 and CDR2 are SQVTM and ANQGSEA. The CDR3 extends over 13 amino acids.

As DNA, the CDR3 is TGTGCCTGGAGGGTAGCGGGAACATACAATGAGCAGTTCTTC. Translation: CAWRVAGTYNEQFF. The J gene is TRBJ2-1, the V gene TRBV30; 8 bases map to TRBD2. Looked up from germline, CDR1 is GTSNPN and CDR2 is SVGIG (reference sequence). This CDR3 contains 14 residues. V trimming: 3 bases; J trimming: 4 bases; junction bases outside the gene matches: 5.

J is TRBJ1-3 and V is TRBV7-2; D may be TRBD1 (5 bases). Germline V CDR1 and CDR2: SGHTA, FQGNSA. Trimming cost V 5 bases and J 7 bases, with 15 bases left between them. This CDR3 is built from 14 residues. The CDR3 region has the DNA TGTGCCAGCAGCACCCCGGGGAGGGGCAACACCATATATTTT. Encoded protein: CASSTPGRGNTIYF.

This chain connects TRBV19 to TRBJ2-7; a possible D gene is TRBD1 (6 bases). Germline V gene data show CDR1 as LNHDA and CDR2 as SQIVND (reference sequence). The CDR3 is 12 amino acids. V lost 10 bases to trimming and J lost 2 bases, with 12 bases between them. In nucleotides, the CDR3 is TGTGCCAAAAGGGACAACCCCTACGAGCAGTACTTC. Translation: CAKRDNPYEQYF.

V gene TRBV7-3 combines with J gene TRBJ2-3; D is ambiguous. The CDR3 consists of 11 residues. Trimming cost V 3 bases and J 5 bases, with 3 bases left between them. Germline V lookup: CDR1 SGHTA, CDR2 FQGTGA. The CDR3 loop is CASSFGDTQYF. DNA of the CDR3: TGTGCCAGCAGCTTCGGAGATACGCAGTATTTT. The complete variable domain, with remaining parts taken from reference TRBV7-3 and TRBJ2-3, reads GAGVSQTPSNKVTEKGKYVELRCDPISGHTALYWYRQSLGQGPEFLIYFQGTGAADDSGLPNDRFFAVRPEGSVSTLKIQRTERGDSAVYLCASSFGDTQYFGPGTRLTVL.

CDR3 DNA sequence: TGTGCCAGCAGCCCCTTTGGGGGGGATTCTGGCAATCAGCCCCAGCATTTT. It translates to CASSPFGGDSGNQPQHF. The rearrangement uses TRBV5-8 and TRBJ1-5, with D possibly matching TRBD1 (5 bases). CDR3 size: 17 residues. Germline loops: CDR1 SGHTS, CDR2 YDEGEE. V lost 4 bases, J lost 2 bases, and 19 bases lay in between.

This clone was detected ten times or more. The rearrangement links TRBV24-1 to TRBJ1-5; TRBD1 is a possible D gene (5 bases). V lost 6 bases and J lost 2, with 19 bases in between. Germline V gene sequence: CDR1 KGHDR, CDR2 SFDVKD. The CDR3 totals 17 residues. The CDR3 reads CATSKKGRLLGNQPQHF. As DNA, the CDR3 is TGTGCCACCAGTAAAAAGGGGCGGTTATTGGGCAATCAGCCCCAGCATTTT.

The chain combines TRBV18 with TRBJ2-1; 8 nucleotides agree with TRBD2. The junction had 9 bases not matched to a gene; V was cut back by 3 bases and J by 2 bases. The CDR3 has 17 amino acids. Germline CDR1 and CDR2: KGHSH and LQKENI. The CDR3 DNA follows: TGTGCCAGCTCACCCCCAACCGGGGGGGGCACCTACAATGAGCAGTTCTTC. This codes for CASSPPTGGGTYNEQFF. The full variable domain, with the rest looked up from reference TRBV18 and TRBJ2-1, is NAGVMQNPRHLVRRRGQEARLRCSPMKGHSHVYWYRQLPEEGLKFMVYLQKENIIDESGMPKERFSAEFPKEGPSILRIQQVVRGDSAAYFCASSPPTGGGTYNEQFFGPGTRLTVL.